The clone carrying this T cell receptor beta chain has a handful of counts. The entry originates in a study of CD8+CD57+ T cells in acquired aplastic anemia. The wider study: On average, healthy donors gave 8.5 million to 13 million reads for CD4+ cells.

Both TCR beta VDJ combination and CDR3 sequence profiling were carried out. Genomic DNA was the template for this profiling. TCRdb re-derived calls from the reads in MiXCR, one entry per CDR3 protein. The table records 150,000 or so distinct CDR3 sequences, 55% to 75% of them present only once. In germline, CDR1 is SGDLS, CDR2 YYNGEE. This CDR3 is 13 amino acids long. The trim removed 4 bases at V and 5 bases at J, leaving 6 bases unmatched. Sequencing was performed on sorted CD4+, CD8+, or CD8+CD57+ T cells (not recorded which) from PBMCs. The chain links TRBV9 to TRBJ2-7; 7 nucleotides line up with TRBD1. The receptor was derived from a human donor in good health. The CDR3 DNA is TGTGCCAGCAGCACTCAGGGGGTCCACGAGCAGTACTTC. Translation: CASSTQGVHEQYF.